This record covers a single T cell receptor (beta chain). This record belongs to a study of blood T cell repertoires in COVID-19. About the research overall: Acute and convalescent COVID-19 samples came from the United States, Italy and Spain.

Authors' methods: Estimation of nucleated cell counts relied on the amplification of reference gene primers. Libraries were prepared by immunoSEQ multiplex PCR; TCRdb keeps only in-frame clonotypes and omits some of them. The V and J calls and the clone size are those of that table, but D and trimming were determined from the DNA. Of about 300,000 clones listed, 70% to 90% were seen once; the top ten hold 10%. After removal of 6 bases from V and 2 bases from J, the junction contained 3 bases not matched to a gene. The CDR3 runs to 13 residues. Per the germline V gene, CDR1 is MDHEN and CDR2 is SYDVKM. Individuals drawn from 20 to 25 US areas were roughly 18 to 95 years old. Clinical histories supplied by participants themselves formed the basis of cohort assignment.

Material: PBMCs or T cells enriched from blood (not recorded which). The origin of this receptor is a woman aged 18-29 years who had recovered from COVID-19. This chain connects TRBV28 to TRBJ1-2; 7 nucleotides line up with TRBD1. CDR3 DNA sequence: TGTGCCAGCAGGGGACAGAACAACTATGGCTACACCTTC. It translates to CASRGQNNYGYTF.